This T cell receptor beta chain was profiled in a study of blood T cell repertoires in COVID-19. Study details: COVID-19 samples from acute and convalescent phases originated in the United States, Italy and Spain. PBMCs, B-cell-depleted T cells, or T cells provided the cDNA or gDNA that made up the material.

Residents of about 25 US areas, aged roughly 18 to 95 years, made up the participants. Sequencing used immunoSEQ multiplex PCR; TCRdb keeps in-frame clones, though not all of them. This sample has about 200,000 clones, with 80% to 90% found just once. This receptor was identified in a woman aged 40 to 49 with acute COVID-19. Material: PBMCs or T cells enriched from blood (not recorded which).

The CDR3 bases are TGTGCCAGCAGTAACACAGGGTGGTCTGAAGCTTTCTTT. Its protein is CASSNTGWSEAFF. V is TRBV12-3 or TRBV12-4 and J is TRBJ1-1; the D gene is possibly TRBD1 (6 bases). This CDR3 contains 13 residues. V lost 5 bases to trimming and J lost 6 bases, with 13 bases between them.